A selection of T cell receptor beta chains follows, all from one sample in a study of T cell responses to AZD1222 COVID-19 vaccine. The method was immunoSEQ multiplex PCR; TCRdb's version includes in-frame clones alone and lacks a portion of them. This sample carries more than 40,000 clones, 90% of them seen once, and the ten largest clones take about a third. The specimen was peripheral blood, collected 28 days after the second AZD1222 dose. Receptors were obtained from an adult who received the AZD1222 COVID-19 vaccine. The CDR3 runs from the conserved cysteine through the conserved F or W. The D gene is left open where the match is weak. Clone size is not always given. Where it is, it says once, few, many or a class for expanded clones.

>TRBV4-3|15|TRBJ2-5|TRBD2|NA
CASSPSGGGKETQYF
TGCGCCAGCAGCCCCTCGGGAGGGGGTAAAGAGACCCAGTACTTC
>TRBV10-2|13|TRBJ1-2|TRBD1|once
CASGDRVNYGYTF
TGCGCCAGCGGGGACAGGGTCAACTATGGCTACACCTTC
>TRBV15|18|TRBJ2-5|NA|once
CATSRDLSGPTVQETQYF
TGTGCCACCAGCAGGGATCTTAGCGGCCCGACCGTCCAAGAGACCCAGTACTTC
>TRBV6-2/TRBV6-3|14|TRBJ2-5|NA|NA
CASGSGGAQETQYF
TGTGCCAGCGGTTCAGGGGGGGCCCAGGAGACCCAGTACTTC
>TRBV24-1|11|TRBJ2-1|NA|NA
CATSDWAEQFF
TGTGCCACCAGTGATTGGGCCGAGCAGTTCTTC
>TRBV7-9|15|TRBJ2-2|TRBD1|few
CASRSTGLNTGELFF
TGTGCCAGCAGGTCGACAGGGCTGAACACCGGGGAGCTGTTTTTT
>TRBV21-1|18|TRBJ2-7|NA|NA
CASSSKERLAGDHYEQYF
TGTGCCAGCAGCTCCAAAGAGAGACTAGCGGGGGACCACTACGAGCAGTACTTC
>TRBV7-2|16|TRBJ1-3|NA|NA
CASSLAHRDSGNTIYF
TGTGCCAGCAGCTTAGCACACAGAGATTCTGGAAACACCATATATTTT
>TRBV2|14|TRBJ2-5|TRBD1|NA
CASSEIQGAETQYF
TGTGCCAGCAGTGAAATCCAGGGGGCAGAGACCCAGTACTTC
>TRBV5-1|15|TRBJ1-2|TRBD1|NA
CASSPGTGSNYGYTF
TGCGCCAGCAGCCCTGGGACAGGGTCTAACTATGGCTACACCTTC
>TRBV5-5|15|TRBJ1-1|TRBD1|NA
CASSLDIGGLAEAFF
TGTGCCAGCAGCTTGGATATAGGGGGCTTGGCTGAAGCTTTCTTT
>TRBV5-1|16|TRBJ1-1|NA|NA
CASSPYGGTVNTEAFF
TGCGCCAGCAGCCCGTACGGAGGGACGGTGAACACTGAAGCTTTCTTT
>TRBV6-5|13|TRBJ1-1|NA|NA
CASWERVTTEAFF
TGTGCCAGCTGGGAACGGGTTACGACTGAAGCTTTCTTT
>TRBV19|18|TRBJ1-5|TRBD1|NA
CASSIDRGRGALPSPQHF
TGTGCCAGTAGTATAGATCGCGGCAGGGGGGCGCTCCCGTCGCCCCAGCATTTT
>TRBV6-5|14|TRBJ1-6|TRBD1|NA
CASSRQGFDSPLHF
TGTGCCAGCAGCAGACAGGGGTTCGATTCACCCCTCCACTTT
>TRBV6-2/TRBV6-3|15|TRBJ1-3|NA|NA
CASSKTPDSGNTIYF
TGTGCCAGCAGCAAGACGCCAGACTCTGGAAACACCATATATTTT
>TRBV6-7|17|TRBJ2-3|NA|NA
CASSPIQGFLRTDTQYF
TGTGCCAGCAGCCCCATACAGGGTTTTTTGAGGACAGATACGCAGTATTTT
>TRBV19|15|TRBJ1-5|NA|once
CASSIDKGINQPQHF
TGTGCCAGTAGTATAGATAAGGGGATCAATCAGCCCCAGCATTTT
>TRBV6-5|13|TRBJ1-2|NA|NA
CASSPGRDYGYTF
TGTGCCAGCAGCCCAGGTCGCGACTATGGCTACACCTTC
>TRBV11-2|16|TRBJ2-1|NA|NA
CASSNRMGLALNEQFF
TGTGCCAGCAGCAACCGGATGGGGCTAGCGCTGAATGAGCAGTTCTTC